The clone carrying this T cell receptor beta chain was seen a handful of times. These data come from a study of human T cells and chemical hapten exposure. Time point specified: patch test 1, 2 weeks after DPC sensitization. Treatment indicated: therapeutic diphenylcyclopropenone sensitization with weekly scalp DPC. Blood, whole and unfractionated, served as the source for total RNA extraction. Individual cDNA molecules had unique molecular identifiers attached to them by the library. Source study methods: Sequenced samples showed a median of around 93,000 TCRs each, with counts running from around 24,000 to 710,000. A single record per CDR3 protein comes from TCRdb applying MiXCR to the RACE reads. It is TCRdb's table, rather than the study itself, that gives the V and J calls and clone size. The sample records about 100,000 distinct CDR3 sequences, over 9.5% being singletons. Per germline, CDR1 SGHNT and CDR2 YYREEE (reference sequence). Germline trimming cut 4 bases from V and 0 bases from J; bases unmatched to any gene: 7. CDR3 size: 16 residues.

The source material was whole blood, sampled in connection with sensitization to the hapten diphenylcyclopropenone (DPC). V gene TRBV5-4 combines with J gene TRBJ2-3; TRBD2 matches at 8 bases. The source is a middle-aged man with alopecia areata. Some clones in this sample may be carry-over from other donors' samples. CDR3 sequence: CASSPMTSASTDTQYF. The CDR3 DNA follows: TGTGCCAGCAGCCCGATGACTAGCGCTAGCACAGATACGCAGTATTTT.